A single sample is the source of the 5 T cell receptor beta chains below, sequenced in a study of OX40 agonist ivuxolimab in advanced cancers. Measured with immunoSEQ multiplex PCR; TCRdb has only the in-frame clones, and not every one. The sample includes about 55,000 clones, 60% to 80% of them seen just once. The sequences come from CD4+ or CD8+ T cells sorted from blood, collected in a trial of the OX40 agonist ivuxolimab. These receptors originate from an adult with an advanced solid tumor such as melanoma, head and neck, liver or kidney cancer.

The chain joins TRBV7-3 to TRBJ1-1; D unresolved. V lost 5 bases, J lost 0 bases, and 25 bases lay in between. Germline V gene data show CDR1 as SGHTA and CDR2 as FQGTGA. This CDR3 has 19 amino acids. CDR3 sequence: CASSDPGEGNPLMNTEAFF. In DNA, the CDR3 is TGTGCCAGCAGCGACCCTGGGGAGGGTAACCCTTTAATGAACACTGAAGCTTTCTTT. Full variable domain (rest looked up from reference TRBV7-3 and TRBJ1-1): GAGVSQTPSNKVTEKGKYVELRCDPISGHTALYWYRQSLGQGPEFLIYFQGTGAADDSGLPNDRFFAVRPEGSVSTLKIQRTERGDSAVYLCASSDPGEGNPLMNTEAFFGQGTRLTVV.

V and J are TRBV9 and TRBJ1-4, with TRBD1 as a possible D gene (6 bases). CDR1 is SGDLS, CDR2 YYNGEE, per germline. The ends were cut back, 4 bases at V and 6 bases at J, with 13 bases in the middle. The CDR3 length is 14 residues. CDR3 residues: CASSLGGQDEKLFF. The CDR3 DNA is TGTGCCAGCAGCCTCGGGGGCCAAGATGAAAAACTGTTTTTT.

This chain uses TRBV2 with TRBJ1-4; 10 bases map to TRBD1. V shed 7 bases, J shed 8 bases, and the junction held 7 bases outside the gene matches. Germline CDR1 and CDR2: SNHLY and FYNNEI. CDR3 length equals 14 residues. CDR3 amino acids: CASTRQGAFEKLFF. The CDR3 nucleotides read TGTGCCAGCACCCGACAGGGGGCTTTCGAAAAACTGTTTTTT.

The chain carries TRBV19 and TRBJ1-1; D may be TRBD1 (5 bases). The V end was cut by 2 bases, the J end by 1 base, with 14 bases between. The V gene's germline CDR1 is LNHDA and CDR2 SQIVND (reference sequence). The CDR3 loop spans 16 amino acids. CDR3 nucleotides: TGTGCCAGTAGTATAACACGGGGACTGGGGAACACTGAAGCTTTCTTT. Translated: CASSITRGLGNTEAFF.

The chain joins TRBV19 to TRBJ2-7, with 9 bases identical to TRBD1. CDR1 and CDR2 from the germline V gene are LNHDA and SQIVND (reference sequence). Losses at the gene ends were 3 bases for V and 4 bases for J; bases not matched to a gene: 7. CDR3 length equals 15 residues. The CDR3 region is CASSITDRGGYEQYF. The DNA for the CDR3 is TGTGCCAGTAGTATTACGGACAGGGGCGGGTACGAGCAGTACTTC. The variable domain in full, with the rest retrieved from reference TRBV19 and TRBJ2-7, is DGGITQSPKYLFRKEGQNVTLSCEQNLNHDAMYWYRQDPGQGLRLIYYSQIVNDFQKGDIAEGYSVSREKKESFPLTVTSAQKNPTAFYLCASSITDRGGYEQYFGPGTRLTVT.